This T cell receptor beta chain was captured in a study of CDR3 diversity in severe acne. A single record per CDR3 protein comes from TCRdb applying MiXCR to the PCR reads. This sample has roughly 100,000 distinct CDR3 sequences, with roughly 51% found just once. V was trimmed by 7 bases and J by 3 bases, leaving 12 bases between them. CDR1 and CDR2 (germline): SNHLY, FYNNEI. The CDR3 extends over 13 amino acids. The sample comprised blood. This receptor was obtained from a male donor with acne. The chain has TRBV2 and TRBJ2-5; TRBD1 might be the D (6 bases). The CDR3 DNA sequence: TGTGCCAGCATCGGACGGACAGAAGAGACCCAGTACTTC. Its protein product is CASIGRTEETQYF.